Given below is one TCR beta chain in context. The antigen remains unidentified. The sample is drawn from a study of T cell responses to AZD1222 COVID-19 vaccine. Study observations and caveats: Increases in Spike-specific TCR breadth and depth were seen after two AZD1222 doses. Dominant CD4 TCR responses targeted spike regions 160-218 and 743-854. AZD1222 recipients seropositive at baseline numbered only six or seven.

Sequenced by immunoSEQ multiplex PCR; TCRdb stores in-frame clones only, minus some. Here the sample spans some 50,000 clones, around 84% being singletons. This sequence originates from an adult in good health. The source was peripheral blood, collected on day 0 of AZD1222 vaccination.

The CDR3 is CGILSWGQGLSGNTIYF. The CDR3, as DNA: TGTGGCATACTCAGTTGGGGACAGGGACTCTCTGGAAACACCATATATTTT. The genes are TRBV28 and TRBJ1-3; the match to TRBD1 covers 9 bases. Germline lookup yields CDR1 MDHEN and CDR2 SYDVKM. This CDR3 is built from 17 residues.